Listed here are 30 T cell receptor beta chains from one sample, sequenced in a study of blood T cell repertoires in COVID-19. Repertoires were generated with immunoSEQ multiplex PCR, while TCRdb's copy carries only in-frame clones and drops some. The sample contains 150,000 to 200,000 clones, 81% of which appear only once. The specimen sequenced was peripheral blood. The receptors come from a human donor in a cohort sampled during active COVID-19.

The V call is TRBV19, the J call TRBJ1-5, with 8 bases matching TRBD1. V shed 6 bases, J shed 1 base, and the junction held 5 bases outside the gene matches. In germline, CDR1 is LNHDA, CDR2 SQIVND (reference sequence). CDR3 length equals 15 residues. The CDR3 coding sequence is TGTGCCAGTAGAGGACAGGGCGGAAGCAATCAGCCCCAGCATTTT. Its translation is CASRGQGGSNQPQHF.

The genes are TRBV30 and TRBJ1-3; D remains unclear. The V and J ends lost 2 bases and 0 bases respectively, with 11 bases between them. CDR1 and CDR2 (germline): GTSNPN, SVGIG (reference sequence). The CDR3 extends over 15 amino acids. The CDR3 DNA sequence: TGTGCCTGGAGTCCTCCCCTGAGCTCTGGAAACACCATATATTTT. It specifies CAWSPPLSSGNTIYF.

This clone was seen a single time. The chain joins TRBV7-2 to TRBJ2-7, with 9 positions matching TRBD1. With 3 bases clipped from V and 4 bases from J, the junction kept 4 bases outside the gene matches. Germline-derived CDR1 and CDR2 are SGHTA and FQGNSA. CDR3 length equals 14 residues. This CDR3 reads CASSFPDRGYEQYF. The DNA of the CDR3 is TGTGCCAGCAGCTTCCCTGACAGGGGGTACGAGCAGTACTTC.

The chain joins TRBV30 to TRBJ1-6, with D perhaps matching TRBD1 (6 bases). This CDR3 spans 15 amino acids. CDR1 is GTSNPN and CDR2 is SVGIG in the germline V gene (reference sequence). V lost 4 bases and J 7 bases, leaving 17 bases between the germline ends. The CDR3 sequence is CAWTRDIKSNSPLHF. Written as DNA, the CDR3 is TGTGCCTGGACCCGGGACATCAAGTCAAATTCACCCCTCCACTTT.

This clone appeared a few times. The V and J genes are TRBV11-1 and TRBJ1-1; D gene uncertain. Deletions cut 5 bases from V and 1 base from J, with 8 bases between. Germline CDR1 is SGHAT and CDR2 is FQDESV (reference sequence). The CDR3 runs 13 residues. The CDR3 DNA reads TGTGCCAGCAGCGCAACAGAGAACACTGAAGCTTTCTTT. Translation: CASSATENTEAFF.

This sequence joins TRBV9 and TRBJ2-5; 9 nucleotides match TRBD2. CDR3 length: 16 amino acids. The trim removed 6 bases at V and 4 bases at J, leaving 13 bases unmatched. Germline lookup yields CDR1 SGDLS and CDR2 YYNGEE. In DNA form, the CDR3 reads TGTGCCAGCAATCAAAACGCGCGGGGGGGCGGAGAGACCCAGTACTTC. This sequence encodes CASNQNARGGGETQYF.

A remark on this clone: One junction end does not reproduce the germline sequence, and a read error may be involved. The rearrangement uses TRBV6-5 and TRBJ2-5; 10 nucleotides line up with TRBD2. CDR1 is MNHEY, CDR2 SVGAGI, per germline. The CDR3 has 16 residues. The CDR3 loop reads CASSYMPTSGQEPQYF. CDR3 DNA sequence: TGTGCCAGCAGTTACATGCCGACTAGCGGGCAAGAGCCCCAGTACTTC.

The chain carries TRBV27 and TRBJ2-1; D gene uncertain. Trimming pared 4 bases from V and 4 bases from J, leaving 11 bases between. CDR3 length: 14 residues. CDR1 is MNHEY and CDR2 is SMNVEV in the germline V gene (reference sequence). In nucleotides, the CDR3 is TGTGCCAGCAGTTCGAGGCCTCGTTACAATGAGCAGTTCTTC. It yields the protein CASSSRPRYNEQFF.

The sample holds a few counts of this clone. This chain joins TRBV7-6 and TRBJ2-2, with D perhaps matching TRBD1 (6 bases). CDR1 is SGHVS and CDR2 is FNYEAQ in the germline V gene. The V end lost 1 base, the J end lost 4 bases, and 10 bases lay between the germline ends. CDR3 length: 15 amino acids. The CDR3 here is CASSLVTGSTGELFF. The CDR3 DNA reads TGTGCCAGCAGCTTAGTAACAGGGTCCACCGGGGAGCTGTTTTTT.

This chain connects TRBV6-1 to TRBJ2-7; 8 nucleotides match TRBD1. The germline V gene encodes CDR1 MNHNS and CDR2 SASEGT. This CDR3 is 15 amino acids long. V was clipped by 1 base and J by 7 bases; unmatched bases: 9. The CDR3 here is CASSEGGQGAREQYF. For the CDR3, the DNA is TGTGCCAGCAGTGAAGGGGGGCAGGGGGCACGGGAGCAGTACTTC.

This clone was counted once. The rearrangement links TRBV6-2 or TRBV6-3 to TRBJ1-1; 11 bases align to TRBD1. The ends lost 4 bases at V and 10 bases at J; junction bases unmatched: 17. The germline gives CDR1 MNHEY, CDR2 SVGEGT. The CDR3 totals 17 residues. In DNA form, the CDR3 reads TGTGCCAGCAGTTGGGCTGGCTTAGGACAGGGGGCATCGGGAGCTTTCTTT. Translated, it gives CASSWAGLGQGASGAFF.

The V gene is TRBV28, the J gene TRBJ1-3; D is possibly TRBD1 (5 bases). Germline V gives CDR1 MDHEN, CDR2 SYDVKM. V shed 4 bases and J shed 2 bases, with 9 bases lying between them. CDR3 length: 14 residues. The CDR3 nucleotides read TGTGCCAGCAGTTCCAGGGTCGCTGGAAACACCATATATTTT. It is translated as CASSSRVAGNTIYF.

The genes are TRBV12-3 or TRBV12-4 and TRBJ2-3; D gene ambiguous. V dropped 10 bases and J dropped 6 bases, with 11 bases sitting between them. There are 11 residues in the CDR3. In nucleotides, the CDR3 is TGTGCCACTAGTAGGTGGGATACGCAGTATTTT. This encodes CATSRWDTQYF.

The chain couples TRBV11-1 to TRBJ2-7; the match to TRBD1 covers 9 bases. CDR1 is SGHAT, CDR2 FQDESV, per germline (reference sequence). Losses at the gene ends were 7 bases for V and 4 bases for J; bases not matched to a gene: 8. CDR3 length: 14 amino acids. DNA for the CDR3: TGTGCCAGCAACAACCGGGACAGGGCTTACGAGCAGTACTTC. Protein: CASNNRDRAYEQYF.

The chain combines TRBV5-5 with TRBJ1-6; D gene unclear. Germline V gene lookup returns CDR1 SGHKS and CDR2 YYEKEE (reference sequence). V lost 1 base, J lost 5 bases, and 13 bases lay in between. This CDR3 has 16 residues. DNA for the CDR3: TGTGCCAGCAGCTTGCTCCCCGGCGGGAATAATTCACCCCTCCACTTT. Its protein is CASSLLPGGNNSPLHF.

The chain carries TRBV5-1 and TRBJ1-2, with D possibly matching TRBD1 (6 bases). The germline V and J ends were trimmed by 4 bases and 3 bases, with 13 bases remaining between them. CDR1 and CDR2 (germline): SGHRS, YFSETQ. The CDR3 is 14 amino acids. The DNA of the CDR3 is TGCGCCAGCAGCATACTGACAGGAGACTATGGCTACACCTTC. Protein sequence: CASSILTGDYGYTF.

The chain recombines TRBV27 with TRBJ1-4; D is ambiguous. The V gene's germline CDR1 is MNHEY and CDR2 SMNVEV (reference sequence). The CDR3 is 15 residues long. Trimming shortened V by 5 bases and J by 4 bases, and 14 bases separated the two germline ends. In nucleotides, the CDR3 is TGTGCCAGCAGTAGACCGGGAAGTTATAATGAAAAACTGTTTTTT. It specifies CASSRPGSYNEKLFF.

Only a few counts were recorded for this clone. V and J are TRBV3-1 (or the pseudogene TRBV3-2) and TRBJ1-5; D unresolved. Germline CDR1 and CDR2: LGHDT and YNNKEL (reference sequence). CDR3 size: 12 residues. Deletions cut 1 base from V and 15 bases from J, with 13 bases between. CDR3 bases: TGTGCCAGCAGCCAAGGATCCGCCCCTAGGCATTTT. Translated: CASSQGSAPRHF.

The chain employs TRBV2 and TRBJ2-1, with 9 bases fitting TRBD2. Germline loops: CDR1 SNHLY, CDR2 FYNNEI. The CDR3 is 15 residues long. The V and J ends lost 3 bases and 7 bases, in that order; junction bases with no gene match: 7. In DNA form, the CDR3 reads TGTGCCAGCAGTGAGGGAGCGGGAGGACTTAATGAGCAGTTCTTC. Protein product: CASSEGAGGLNEQFF.

This sequence joins TRBV24-1 and TRBJ1-1; no definite D call. Germline V CDR1 and CDR2: KGHDR, SFDVKD. The ends were cut back, 7 bases at V and 11 bases at J, with 16 bases in the middle. The length of the CDR3 is 12 residues. This CDR3 reads CATRSGPLRAFF. Written as DNA, the CDR3 is TGTGCCACCAGGAGCGGGCCACTAAGGGCTTTCTTT.

The chain couples TRBV19 to TRBJ2-7; tentative D call: TRBD1 (5 bases). In germline, CDR1 is LNHDA, CDR2 SQIVND (reference sequence). Trimming stripped 5 bases from V and 7 bases from J, with 18 bases between. The CDR3 sequence is 14 residues long. This chain's CDR3 is CASSLQWTTREQYF. DNA for the CDR3: TGTGCCAGTAGTCTTCAATGGACAACGCGTGAGCAGTACTTC. Combining the CDR3 with reference TRBV19 and TRBJ2-7 gives the whole variable domain DGGITQSPKYLFRKEGQNVTLSCEQNLNHDAMYWYRQDPGQGLRLIYYSQIVNDFQKGDIAEGYSVSREKKESFPLTVTSAQKNPTAFYLCASSLQWTTREQYFGPGTRLTVT.

This chain's CDR3 is CASSYGRERQPQHF. The CDR3 coding sequence is TGTGCCAGCAGTTATGGGCGGGAGCGGCAGCCCCAGCATTTT. The J gene is TRBJ1-5, the V gene TRBV6-1, with D hard to call. The ends were cut back, 5 bases at V and 7 bases at J, with 15 bases in the middle. The CDR3 spans 14 residues. Per the germline V gene, CDR1 is MNHNS and CDR2 is SASEGT.

To note about this clone: An end of the junction differs from the germline gene, which may be a read error. This rearrangement joins TRBV6-5 to TRBJ1-1; maybe TRBD1 (6 bases). The CDR3 length is 14 residues. CDR1 and CDR2 (germline): MNHEY, SVGAGI. This CDR3 reads CASSRWQGNAEAFF. The CDR3 nucleotides are TGTGCCAGCAGCAGATGGCAGGGGAACGCTGAAGCTTTCTTT.

The chain couples TRBV7-2 to TRBJ1-1; D ambiguous. This CDR3 contains 13 residues. V dropped 0 bases and J dropped 3 bases, with 5 bases sitting between them. Per germline, CDR1 SGHTA and CDR2 FQGNSA. The CDR3 region has the DNA TGTGCCAGCAGCTTAGCGCTATACACTGAAGCTTTCTTT. Protein sequence: CASSLALYTEAFF.

This clone was observed once. The chain is built from TRBV6-5 and TRBJ1-2, with a possible D match to TRBD1 (6 bases). In germline, CDR1 is MNHEY, CDR2 SVGAGI. V lost 2 bases and J lost 2, with 12 bases in between. CDR3 length: 15 amino acids. The CDR3 region is CASSYGGDKNYGYTF. The CDR3 DNA follows: TGTGCCAGCAGTTACGGGGGGGACAAGAACTATGGCTACACCTTC.

V is TRBV6-5 and J is TRBJ2-1; perhaps TRBD2 as D (5 bases). The CDR3 extends over 14 amino acids. Trimming cost V 4 bases and J 10 bases, with 17 bases left between them. Germline V gene sequence: CDR1 MNHEY, CDR2 SVGAGI. CDR3 loop: CASSFSRGTQEQFF. The CDR3 DNA sequence: TGTGCCAGCAGTTTTTCCCGGGGAACTCAAGAGCAGTTCTTC.

The chain recombines TRBV6-2 or TRBV6-3 with TRBJ1-5; 8 bases fit TRBD1. V shed 2 bases, J shed 7 bases, and the junction held 4 bases outside the gene matches. Germline assignment: CDR1 MNHEY and CDR2 SVGEGT. The CDR3 runs to 14 residues. CDR3 in amino acids: CASSYQGARQPQHF. Here the CDR3 DNA reads TGTGCCAGCAGTTACCAGGGGGCCAGACAGCCCCAGCATTTT.

This clone was seen more than once but under ten times. This chain connects TRBV2 to TRBJ2-3; 9 bases fit TRBD2. V lost 0 bases to trimming and J lost 6 bases; unmatched junction nucleotides: 7. The germline gives CDR1 SNHLY, CDR2 FYNNEI. The CDR3 has 16 residues. CDR3 sequence reads: CASSEAPAGGRDTQYF. The CDR3 DNA sequence: TGTGCCAGCAGTGAAGCTCCAGCGGGAGGACGGGATACGCAGTATTTT.

The chain uses TRBV18 and TRBJ2-2; D uncertain. Germline values: CDR1 KGHSH, CDR2 LQKENI. V lost 1 base, J lost 1 base, and 7 bases lay in between. The CDR3 is made up of 15 amino acids. This CDR3 is CASSPRAGNTGELFF. The CDR3 DNA follows: TGTGCCAGCTCACCACGGGCAGGGAACACCGGGGAGCTGTTTTTT.

The V and J genes are TRBV19 and TRBJ2-2, with TRBD2 matching 9 bases. Germline V lookup: CDR1 LNHDA, CDR2 SQIVND (reference sequence). J lost 5 bases, V lost 6 bases, and 7 bases had no gene match. The CDR3 contains 15 residues. The CDR3 DNA is TGTGCCAGTAGACTGCGGGGGGGTAGGACCGGGGAGCTGTTTTTT. It encodes CASRLRGGRTGELFF.